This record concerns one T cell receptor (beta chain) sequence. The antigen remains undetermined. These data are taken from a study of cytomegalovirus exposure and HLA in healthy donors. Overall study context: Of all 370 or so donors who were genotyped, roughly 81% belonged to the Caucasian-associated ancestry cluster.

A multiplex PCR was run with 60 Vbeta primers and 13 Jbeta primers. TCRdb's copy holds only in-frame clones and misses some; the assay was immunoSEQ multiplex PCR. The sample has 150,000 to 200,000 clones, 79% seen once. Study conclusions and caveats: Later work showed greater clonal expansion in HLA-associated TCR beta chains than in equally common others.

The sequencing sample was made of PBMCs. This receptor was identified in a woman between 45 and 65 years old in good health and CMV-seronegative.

This CDR3 reads CASSYVRGAVGELFF. CDR3 nucleotides: TGTGCCAGCAGTTACGTCAGGGGAGCGGTCGGGGAGCTGTTTTTT. J is TRBJ2-2 and V is TRBV6-6; a possible D gene is TRBD1 (6 bases). Trimming removed 2 bases at V and 7 bases at J, with 14 bases between. The CDR3 runs 15 residues. The germline V gene has CDR1 MNHNY and CDR2 SVGAGI (reference sequence).